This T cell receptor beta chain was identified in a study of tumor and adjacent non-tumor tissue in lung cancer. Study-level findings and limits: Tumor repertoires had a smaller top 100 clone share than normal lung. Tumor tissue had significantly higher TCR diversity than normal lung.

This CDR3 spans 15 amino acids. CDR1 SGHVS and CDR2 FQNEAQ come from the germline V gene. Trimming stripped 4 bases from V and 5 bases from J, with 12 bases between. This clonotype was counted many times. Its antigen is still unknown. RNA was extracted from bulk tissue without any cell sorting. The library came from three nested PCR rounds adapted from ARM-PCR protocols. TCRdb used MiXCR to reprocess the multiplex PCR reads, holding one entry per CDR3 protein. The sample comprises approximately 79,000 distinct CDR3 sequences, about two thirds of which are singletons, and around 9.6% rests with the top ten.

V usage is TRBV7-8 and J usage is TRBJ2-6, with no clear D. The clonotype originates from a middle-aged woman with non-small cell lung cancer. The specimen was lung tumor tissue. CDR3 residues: CASSYPLGRANVLTF. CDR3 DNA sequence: TGTGCCAGCAGCTACCCGCTAGGCAGGGCCAACGTCCTGACTTTC.